These 17 T cell receptor beta chains originate from one sample sequenced in a study of blood T cell repertoires in COVID-19. Using immunoSEQ multiplex PCR, the repertoire was profiled, and TCRdb retains in-frame clones only, with some absent. The sample carries under 250,000 clones, under 90% recorded once. The sample consisted of peripheral blood. The receptors were gathered from a woman aged 80 or older with acute or convalescent COVID-19.

V gene TRBV3-1 (or the pseudogene TRBV3-2) combines with J gene TRBJ2-7; D ambiguous. Germline loops: CDR1 LGHDT, CDR2 YNNKEL (reference sequence). The V and J ends lost 4 bases and 7 bases respectively, with 8 bases between them. The CDR3 spans 11 residues. The CDR3 sequence is CASSRKLEQYF. The CDR3 bases are TGTGCCAGCAGCCGCAAACTAGAGCAGTACTTC.

V is TRBV21-1 and J is TRBJ1-2; the D call of TRBD1 is as the table states it, not checked on the DNA. TRBV21-1 is flagged as a pseudogene. This CDR3 is 17 amino acids long. The CDR3 DNA reads as TGTGCCAGCAGCAAGTCAATCCCCCCGACAGAAGGCTATGGCTACACCTTC. Translating it yields CASSKSIPPTEGYGYTF.

The chain joins TRBV28 to TRBJ2-4; D is unresolved. The ends were cut back, 4 bases at V and 0 bases at J, with 10 bases in the middle. There are 15 residues in the CDR3. Germline V lookup: CDR1 MDHEN, CDR2 SYDVKM. The CDR3 region has the DNA TGTGCCAGCAGTTCCTCCGCGCGAGCCAAAAACATTCAGTACTTC. Amino acid sequence: CASSSSARAKNIQYF.

On this clone: Other DNA sequences in the sample encode the same CDR3. This sequence joins TRBV19 and TRBJ1-1, with D possibly being TRBD1 (6 bases). This CDR3 spans 13 amino acids. CDR1 and CDR2 from the germline V gene are LNHDA and SQIVND (reference sequence). The germline V and J ends were trimmed by 7 bases and 5 bases, with 14 bases remaining between them. The DNA for the CDR3 is TGTGCCAGTACCCCGACAGGACGGACTGAAGCTTTCTTT. Amino acids: CASTPTGRTEAFF.

This chain uses TRBV3-1 (or the pseudogene TRBV3-2) with TRBJ1-6, with D uncertain. The CDR3 covers 16 residues. Germline V gives CDR1 LGHDT, CDR2 YNNKEL (reference sequence). V was clipped by 0 bases and J by 7 bases, with 13 bases between them. The CDR3 spells CASSQERQVMNSPLHF. DNA for the CDR3: TGTGCCAGCAGCCAAGAACGGCAGGTTATGAATTCACCCCTCCACTTT.

This chain joins TRBV10-3 and TRBJ2-7, with 7 bases identical to TRBD2. The CDR3 totals 15 residues. Germline V gene data show CDR1 as ENHRY and CDR2 as SYGVKD. J gave up 2 bases and V 6 bases, and 10 bases lay outside the gene matches. The CDR3 coding sequence is TGTGCCATCAGCACGTCGGGGGGTCTCGCCTACGAGCAGTACTTC. Translated, it gives CAISTSGGLAYEQYF.

The chain couples TRBV7-2 to TRBJ2-2; the D gene is possibly TRBD1 (6 bases). The CDR3 has 17 amino acids. V was cut by 5 bases and J by 4 bases, with 20 bases left in between. Germline lookup yields CDR1 SGHTA and CDR2 FQGNSA. CDR3 nucleotide sequence: TGTGCCAGCAGCGTATTCGGTGGACAGCAAATCACCGGGGAGCTGTTTTTT. It specifies CASSVFGGQQITGELFF.

The chain links TRBV28 to TRBJ2-3, with D possibly matching TRBD2 (5 bases). CDR3 length: 15 residues. From germline, CDR1 is MDHEN and CDR2 SYDVKM. V was pared by 5 bases and J by 1 base, with 13 bases between. CDR3 amino acids: CASSLPLAGTDTQYF. DNA of the CDR3: TGTGCCAGCAGTCTACCCCTAGCTGGCACAGATACGCAGTATTTT.

The chain recombines TRBV27 with TRBJ1-2; the match to TRBD1 covers 10 bases. The V and J ends lost 6 bases and 4 bases, in that order; junction bases with no gene match: 8. The germline V gene encodes CDR1 MNHEY and CDR2 SMNVEV (reference sequence). The CDR3 has 15 residues. The CDR3 is CASRGTGEVGYGYTF. For the CDR3, the DNA is TGTGCCAGCAGGGGGACAGGGGAGGTTGGCTATGGCTACACCTTC.

This clone was picked up a small number of times. The gene calls are TRBV5-5 and TRBJ1-1, with a tentative D call TRBD1 (5 bases). V lost 1 base and J 11 bases, leaving 21 bases between the germline ends. The CDR3 covers 15 residues. Per the germline V gene, CDR1 is SGHKS and CDR2 is YYEKEE (reference sequence). Written as DNA, the CDR3 is TGTGCCAGCAGCTTGTTTGGCAGGGCCCACCGGTCGGCTTTCTTT. It translates to CASSLFGRAHRSAFF.

The chain carries TRBV5-6 and TRBJ1-6; TRBD1 might be the D (5 bases). This CDR3 is 16 amino acids long. CDR1 SGHDT and CDR2 YYEEEE come from the germline V gene. V shed 7 bases and J shed 4 bases, with 18 bases lying between them. CDR3 region: CASGLFGGGYNSPLHF. In DNA, the CDR3 is TGTGCCAGCGGCCTATTTGGCGGGGGATATAATTCACCCCTCCACTTT.

This clone showed up just a few times. This chain connects TRBV11-3 to TRBJ2-1, with a tentative D call TRBD2 (6 bases). The CDR3 loop spans 17 amino acids. Germline V lookup: CDR1 SGHNT, CDR2 YENEEA. Trimming cost V 5 bases and J 0 bases, with 17 bases left between them. CDR3 coding DNA: TGTGCCAGCAGCCGGAGGGGCGGATTGAGCTCCTACAATGAGCAGTTCTTC. Its translation: CASSRRGGLSSYNEQFF.

V gene TRBV28 combines with J gene TRBJ1-2; 7 nucleotides match TRBD1. Germline V gives CDR1 MDHEN, CDR2 SYDVKM. Trimming removed 8 bases from V and 3 bases from J; junction bases left unmatched: 0. The CDR3 runs 11 residues. The CDR3, as DNA: TGTGCCAGCCAGGGGGACTATGGCTACACCTTC. Translation gives CASQGDYGYTF.

In DNA form, the CDR3 reads TGTGCCAGCAGTGCCCCAGGGCGTCAGCCCCAGCATTTT. Amino acid sequence: CASSAPGRQPQHF. The gene calls are TRBV2 and TRBJ1-5; a weak D match, TRBD1 (5 bases). Trimming took off 4 bases at V and 6 bases at J, with 10 bases between the two ends. This CDR3 has 13 residues. Germline CDR1 reads SNHLY; CDR2 reads FYNNEI. The full variable domain, with the rest looked up from reference TRBV2 and TRBJ1-5, is EPEVTQTPSHQVTQMGQEVILRCVPISNHLYFYWYRQILGQKVEFLVSFYNNEISEKSEIFDDQFSVERPDGSNFTLKIRSTKLEDSAMYFCASSAPGRQPQHFGDGTRLSIL.

The rearrangement uses TRBV7-8 and TRBJ2-1; the D is unclear. Germline V lookup: CDR1 SGHVS, CDR2 FQNEAQ. Trimming took 5 bases from V and 0 from J, leaving 11 bases between them. CDR3 length equals 15 residues. The CDR3 spells CASSLGPSSYNEQFF. CDR3 sequence (DNA): TGTGCCAGCAGCCTAGGTCCTAGCTCCTACAATGAGCAGTTCTTC.

The gene calls are TRBV2 and TRBJ2-7, with 8 bases that match TRBD2. Germline values: CDR1 SNHLY, CDR2 FYNNEI. Trimming removed 3 bases from V and 3 bases from J; junction bases left unmatched: 16. This CDR3 has 18 amino acids. The CDR3 bases are TGTGCCAGCAGTGAGATTCGTAGCGGGGCAACTGAATACTACGAGCAGTACTTC. It encodes CASSEIRSGATEYYEQYF.

The chain recombines TRBV19 with TRBJ2-6; D may be TRBD1 (5 bases). CDR1 and CDR2 (germline): LNHDA, SQIVND (reference sequence). The CDR3 contains 16 residues. The V gene lost 7 bases and the J gene lost 0 bases, with 13 bases spanning the gap. The chain's CDR3 is CASTGAGRSGANVLTF. Written as DNA, the CDR3 is TGTGCCAGTACCGGCGCAGGGCGCTCTGGGGCCAACGTCCTGACTTTC.